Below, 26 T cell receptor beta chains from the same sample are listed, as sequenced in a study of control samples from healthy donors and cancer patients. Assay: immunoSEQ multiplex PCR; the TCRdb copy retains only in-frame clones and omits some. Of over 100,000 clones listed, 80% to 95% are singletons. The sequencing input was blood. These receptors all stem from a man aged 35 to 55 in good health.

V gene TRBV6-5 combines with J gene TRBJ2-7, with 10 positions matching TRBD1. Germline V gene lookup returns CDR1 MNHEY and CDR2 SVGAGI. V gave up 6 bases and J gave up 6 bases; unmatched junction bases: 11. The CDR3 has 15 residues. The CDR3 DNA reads TGTGCCAGCAGACAACTACGGGACAGGGGAGGCGAGCAGTACTTC. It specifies CASRQLRDRGGEQYF.

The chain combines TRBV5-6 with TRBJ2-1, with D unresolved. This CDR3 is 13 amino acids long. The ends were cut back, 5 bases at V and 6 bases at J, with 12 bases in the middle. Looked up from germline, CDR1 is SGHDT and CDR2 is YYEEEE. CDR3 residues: CASRHSPGNEQFF. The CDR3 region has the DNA TGTGCCAGCAGACATTCTCCAGGCAATGAGCAGTTCTTC.

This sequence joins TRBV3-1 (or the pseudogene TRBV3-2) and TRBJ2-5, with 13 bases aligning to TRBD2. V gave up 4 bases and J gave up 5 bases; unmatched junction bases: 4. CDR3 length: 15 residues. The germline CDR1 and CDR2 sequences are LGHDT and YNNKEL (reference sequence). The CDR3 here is CASSRGLAGLETQYF. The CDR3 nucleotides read TGTGCCAGCAGCCGGGGACTAGCGGGGTTGGAGACCCAGTACTTC.

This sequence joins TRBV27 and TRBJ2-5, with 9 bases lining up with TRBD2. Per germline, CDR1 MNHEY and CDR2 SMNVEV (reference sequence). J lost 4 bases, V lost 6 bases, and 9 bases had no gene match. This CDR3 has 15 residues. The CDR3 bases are TGTGCCAGCAGATTTTGGGCGGGGGGGAGAGAGACCCAGTACTTC. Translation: CASRFWAGGRETQYF.

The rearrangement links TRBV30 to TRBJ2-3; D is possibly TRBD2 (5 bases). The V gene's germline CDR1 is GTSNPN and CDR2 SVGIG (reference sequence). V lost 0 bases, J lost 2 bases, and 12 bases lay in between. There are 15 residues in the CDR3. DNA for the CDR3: TGTGCCTGGAGTGTACACGCAGGACTCACAGATACGCAGTATTTT. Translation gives CAWSVHAGLTDTQYF.

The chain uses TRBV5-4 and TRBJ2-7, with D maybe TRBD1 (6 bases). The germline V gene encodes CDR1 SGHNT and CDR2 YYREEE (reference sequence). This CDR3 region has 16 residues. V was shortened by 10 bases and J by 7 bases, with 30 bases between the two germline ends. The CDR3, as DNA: TGTGCCTCCCAGATCGGTGGGGGCCGACACATCGGGGAGCAGTACTTC. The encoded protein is CASQIGGGRHIGEQYF. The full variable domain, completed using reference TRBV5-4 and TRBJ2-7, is ETGVTQSPTHLIKTRGQQVTLRCSSQSGHNTVSWYQQALGQGPQFIFQYYREEENGRGNFPPRFSGLQFPNYSSELNVNALELDDSALYLCASQIGGGRHIGEQYFGPGTRLTVT.

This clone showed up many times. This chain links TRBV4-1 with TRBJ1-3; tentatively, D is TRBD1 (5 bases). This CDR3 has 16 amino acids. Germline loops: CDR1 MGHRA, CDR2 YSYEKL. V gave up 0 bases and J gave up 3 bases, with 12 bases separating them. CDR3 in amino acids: CASSQDIGTLGNTIYF. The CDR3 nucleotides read TGCGCCAGCAGCCAAGATATCGGGACCCTTGGAAACACCATATATTTT.

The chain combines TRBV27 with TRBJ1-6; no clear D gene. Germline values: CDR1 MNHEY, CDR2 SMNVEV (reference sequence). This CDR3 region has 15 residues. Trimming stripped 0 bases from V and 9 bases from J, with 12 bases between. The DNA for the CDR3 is TGTGCCAGCAGTTTATCGGTCGAGGGTTCTTCACCCCTCCACTTT. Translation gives CASSLSVEGSSPLHF.

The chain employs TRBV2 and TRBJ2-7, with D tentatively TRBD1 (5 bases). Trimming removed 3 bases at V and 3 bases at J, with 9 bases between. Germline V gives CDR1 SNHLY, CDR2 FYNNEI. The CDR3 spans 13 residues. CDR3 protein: CASSDRVVYEQYF. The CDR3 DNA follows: TGTGCCAGCAGTGACAGGGTAGTCTACGAGCAGTACTTC.

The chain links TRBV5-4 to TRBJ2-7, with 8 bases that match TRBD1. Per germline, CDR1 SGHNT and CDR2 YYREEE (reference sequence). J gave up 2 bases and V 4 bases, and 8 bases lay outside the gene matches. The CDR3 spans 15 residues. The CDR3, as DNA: TGTGCCAGCAGCGGACGAGGACAGGGTCCCTACGAGCAGTACTTC. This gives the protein CASSGRGQGPYEQYF.

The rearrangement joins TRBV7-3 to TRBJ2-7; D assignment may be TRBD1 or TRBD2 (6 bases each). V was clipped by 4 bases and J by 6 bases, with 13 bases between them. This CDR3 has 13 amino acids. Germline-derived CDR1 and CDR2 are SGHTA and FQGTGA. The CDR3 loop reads CASSSRGGREQYF. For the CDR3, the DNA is TGTGCCAGCAGCTCCCGAGGGGGGCGCGAGCAGTACTTC.

The CDR3 protein is CASSFTGSTDTQYF. In DNA, the CDR3 is TGTGCCAGCAGCTTCACCGGAAGCACAGATACGCAGTATTTT. The V and J genes are TRBV5-5 and TRBJ2-3; D is unclear. Per the germline V gene, CDR1 is SGHKS and CDR2 is YYEKEE (reference sequence). The CDR3 covers 14 residues. V was pared by 2 bases and J by 0 bases, with 7 bases between.

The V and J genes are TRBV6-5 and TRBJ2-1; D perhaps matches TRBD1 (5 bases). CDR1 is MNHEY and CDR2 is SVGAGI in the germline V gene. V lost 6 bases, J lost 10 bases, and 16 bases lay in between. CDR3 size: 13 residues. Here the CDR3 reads CASRRGRSGEQFF. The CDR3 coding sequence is TGTGCCAGCAGGCGCGGCCGGTCAGGGGAGCAGTTCTTC.

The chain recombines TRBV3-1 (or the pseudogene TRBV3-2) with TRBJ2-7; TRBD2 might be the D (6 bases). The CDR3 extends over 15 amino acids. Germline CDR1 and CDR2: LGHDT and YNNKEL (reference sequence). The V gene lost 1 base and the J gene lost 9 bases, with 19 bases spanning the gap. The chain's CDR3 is CASSQAGTSSSGQYF. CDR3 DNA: TGTGCCAGCAGCCAAGCCGGGACTTCAAGTTCAGGGCAGTACTTC.

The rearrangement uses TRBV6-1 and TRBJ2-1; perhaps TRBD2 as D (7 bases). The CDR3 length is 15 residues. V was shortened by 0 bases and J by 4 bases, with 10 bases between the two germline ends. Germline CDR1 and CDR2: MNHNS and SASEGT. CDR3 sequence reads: CASSEAGRGYNEQFF. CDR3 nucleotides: TGTGCCAGCAGTGAAGCAGGGAGGGGGTACAATGAGCAGTTCTTC.

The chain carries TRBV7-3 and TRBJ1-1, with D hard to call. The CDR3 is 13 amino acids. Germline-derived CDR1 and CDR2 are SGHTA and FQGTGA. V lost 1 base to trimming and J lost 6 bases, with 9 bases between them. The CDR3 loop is CASSLIGYAEAFF. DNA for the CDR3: TGTGCCAGCAGCTTAATTGGGTACGCTGAAGCTTTCTTT.

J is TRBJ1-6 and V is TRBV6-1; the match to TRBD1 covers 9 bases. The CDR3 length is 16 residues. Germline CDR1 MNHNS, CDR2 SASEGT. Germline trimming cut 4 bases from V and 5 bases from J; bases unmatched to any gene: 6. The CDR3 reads CASSVDRGGNNSPLHF. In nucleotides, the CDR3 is TGTGCCAGCAGTGTTGACAGGGGGGGAAATAATTCACCCCTCCACTTT.

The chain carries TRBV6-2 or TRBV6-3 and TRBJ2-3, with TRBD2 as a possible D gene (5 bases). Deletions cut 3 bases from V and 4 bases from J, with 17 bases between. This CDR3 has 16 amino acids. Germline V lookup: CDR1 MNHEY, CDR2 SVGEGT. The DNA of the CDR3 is TGTGCCAGCAGTTATGGGCTAGCTAAATCCGCAGATACGCAGTATTTT. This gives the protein CASSYGLAKSADTQYF.

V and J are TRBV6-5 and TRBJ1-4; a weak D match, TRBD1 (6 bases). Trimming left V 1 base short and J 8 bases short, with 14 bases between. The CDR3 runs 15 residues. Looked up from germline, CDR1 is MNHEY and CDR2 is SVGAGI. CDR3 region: CASSYFRGAVEKLFF. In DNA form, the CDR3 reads TGTGCCAGCAGTTACTTCAGGGGTGCGGTCGAAAAACTGTTTTTT.

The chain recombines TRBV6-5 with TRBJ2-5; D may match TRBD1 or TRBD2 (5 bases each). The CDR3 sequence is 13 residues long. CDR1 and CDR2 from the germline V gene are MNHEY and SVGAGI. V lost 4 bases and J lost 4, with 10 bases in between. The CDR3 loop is CASSWTGRETQYF. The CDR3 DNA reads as TGTGCCAGCAGTTGGACGGGACGAGAGACCCAGTACTTC.

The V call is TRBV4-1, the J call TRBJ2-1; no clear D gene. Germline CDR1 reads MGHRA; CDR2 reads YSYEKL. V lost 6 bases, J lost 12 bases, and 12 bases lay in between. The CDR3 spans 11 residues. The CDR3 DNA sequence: TGCGCCAGCAGAGGGTTCGGCGGGCAGTTCTTC. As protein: CASRGFGGQFF.

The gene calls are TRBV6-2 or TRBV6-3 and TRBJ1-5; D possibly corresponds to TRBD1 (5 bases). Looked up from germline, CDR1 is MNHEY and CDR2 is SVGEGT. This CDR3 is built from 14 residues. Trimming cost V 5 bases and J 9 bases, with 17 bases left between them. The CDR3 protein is CASSARAARGPQHF. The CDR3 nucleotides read TGTGCCAGCAGTGCCAGGGCTGCGCGGGGGCCCCAGCATTTT.

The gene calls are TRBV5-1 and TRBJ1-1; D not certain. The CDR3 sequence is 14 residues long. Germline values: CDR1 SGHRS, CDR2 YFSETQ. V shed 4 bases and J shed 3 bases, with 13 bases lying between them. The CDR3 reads CASSRSNSDTEAFF. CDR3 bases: TGCGCCAGCAGCAGATCCAATTCGGACACTGAAGCTTTCTTT. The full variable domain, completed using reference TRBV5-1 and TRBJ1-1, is KAGVTQTPRYLIKTRGQQVTLSCSPISGHRSVSWYQQTPGQGLQFLFEYFSETQRNKGNFPGRFSGRQFSNSRSEMNVSTLELGDSALYLCASSRSNSDTEAFFGQGTRLTVV.

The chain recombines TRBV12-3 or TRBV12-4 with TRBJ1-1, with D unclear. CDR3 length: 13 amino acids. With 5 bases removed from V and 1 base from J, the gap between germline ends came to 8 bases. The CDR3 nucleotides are TGTGCCAGCAGTACCCACAGGAACACTGAAGCTTTCTTT. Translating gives CASSTHRNTEAFF.

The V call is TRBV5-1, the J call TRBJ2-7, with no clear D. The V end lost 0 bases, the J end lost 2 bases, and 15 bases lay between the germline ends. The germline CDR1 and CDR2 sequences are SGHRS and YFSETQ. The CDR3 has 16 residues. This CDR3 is CASSLGAELRTYEQYF. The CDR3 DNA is TGCGCCAGCAGCTTGGGGGCCGAACTGAGGACCTACGAGCAGTACTTC.

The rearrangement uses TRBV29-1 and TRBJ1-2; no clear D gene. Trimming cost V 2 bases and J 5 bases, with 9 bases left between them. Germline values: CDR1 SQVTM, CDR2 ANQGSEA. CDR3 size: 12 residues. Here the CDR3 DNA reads TGCAGCGTTGAATCGGGGAAGTATGGCTACACCTTC. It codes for CSVESGKYGYTF.